This T cell receptor beta chain was found in a study of T cell responses to AZD1222 COVID-19 vaccine. Overall study results and limits: It was only after the peak T cell response that any repertoires were sampled. Among the donors, most were white British and more were female, and clonal diversity was possibly underestimated. Recipients of AZD1222 seropositive at baseline numbered only five or six.

Some second doses came at about 4 weeks and others at about 12 weeks; these were pooled. TCRdb's table, derived via immunoSEQ multiplex PCR, lists solely in-frame clones and lacks some. This sample yields about 83,000 clones, of which roughly 88% are seen a single time; approximately 3.6% belongs to the top ten. With regard to this clone: What it binds is unknown.

This CDR3 spans 16 amino acids. Germline values: CDR1 KGHDR, CDR2 SFDVKD. The V end lost 3 bases, the J end lost 0 bases, and 10 bases lay between the germline ends. This sample comprised peripheral blood, obtained 28 days after the second AZD1222 dose. The chain employs TRBV24-1 and TRBJ2-2; maybe TRBD1 (7 bases). The receptor was isolated from an adult who received the AZD1222 COVID-19 vaccine. The CDR3 nucleotides read TGTGCCACCAGTGATGGCGGGACAGCGAACACCGGGGAGCTGTTTTTT. It codes for CATSDGGTANTGELFF.